This entry lists 27 T cell receptor beta chains sequenced from one sample in a study of T cell changes during pregnancy in multiple sclerosis. Clones were read by immunoSEQ multiplex PCR, and TCRdb kept only the in-frame ones, dropping some. The table records approximately 99,000 clones, about nine tenths of them present only once. The material was peripheral blood, obtained in the second trimester of pregnancy. The receptors were sampled from a female donor in good health, enrolled as a control in a pregnancy study.

The chain recombines TRBV5-1 with TRBJ2-7; D not resolved. Germline CDR1 reads SGHRS; CDR2 reads YFSETQ. Trimming shortened V by 1 base and J by 12 bases, and 11 bases separated the two germline ends. The CDR3 contains 11 residues. This CDR3 is CASSLRGQSYF. The CDR3 DNA follows: TGCGCCAGCAGCTTGCGTGGGCAGTCGTACTTC.

This clone is a singleton in its sample. Germline and junction disagree at one end, which may indicate a read error. V usage is TRBV4-3 and J usage is TRBJ2-3; D perhaps matches TRBD2 (5 bases). CDR3 length equals 14 residues. Germline assignment: CDR1 LGHNA and CDR2 YSLEER. The CDR3 coding sequence is TGCGCCAGCAGCCAAGCTGGGAACTTTGGAGGACCACATTTT. It is translated as CASSQAGNFGGPHF.

V usage is TRBV9 and J usage is TRBJ2-7; possible D gene TRBD1, 6 bases. Germline CDR1 reads SGDLS; CDR2 reads YYNGEE. CDR3 length: 16 amino acids. Trimming shortened V by 0 bases and J by 4 bases, and 17 bases separated the two germline ends. The CDR3 loop is CASSVERGQKTYEQYF. The CDR3 bases are TGTGCCAGCAGCGTAGAGAGAGGACAGAAAACTTACGAGCAGTACTTC.

The J gene is TRBJ2-3, the V gene TRBV11-3, with D uncertain. This CDR3 has 13 residues. The germline CDR1 and CDR2 sequences are SGHNT and YENEEA. V was pared by 6 bases and J by 4 bases, with 11 bases between. CDR3 bases: TGTGCCAGCAGTCCGCCCGCGGCAGATACGCAGTATTTT. Protein sequence: CASSPPAADTQYF.

The V and J genes are TRBV27 and TRBJ1-2; 9 positions match TRBD1. Trimming removed 5 bases from V and 1 base from J; junction bases left unmatched: 5. The length of the CDR3 is 15 residues. CDR1 is MNHEY and CDR2 is SMNVEV in the germline V gene (reference sequence). The CDR3 nucleotides read TGTGCCAGCAGTACCCGGGGACAGGGTAACTATGGCTACACCTTC. This gives the protein CASSTRGQGNYGYTF.

V is TRBV28 and J is TRBJ1-3; TRBD1 is a possible D gene (6 bases). The CDR3 sequence is 15 residues long. V gave up 6 bases and J gave up 0 bases, with 12 bases separating them. CDR1 and CDR2 (germline): MDHEN, SYDVKM. CDR3 DNA: TGTGCCAGCAGGACTACAGGGCGCTCTGGAAACACCATATATTTT. The encoded protein is CASRTTGRSGNTIYF.

The chain combines TRBV4-2 with TRBJ1-5; maybe TRBD1 (6 bases). V lost 11 bases to trimming and J lost 4 bases, with 15 bases between them. Germline V gives CDR1 LGHNA, CDR2 YNFKEQ. This CDR3 has 13 amino acids. Here the CDR3 reads CAAGAGRNQPQHF. The CDR3 DNA follows: TGTGCCGCGGGGGCAGGGAGGAATCAGCCCCAGCATTTT.

As DNA, the CDR3 is TGTGCCAGCAGCCTGACAGGGAACACTGAAGCTTTCTTT. Amino acid sequence: CASSLTGNTEAFF. This rearrangement joins TRBV5-5 to TRBJ1-1; the D gene is possibly TRBD1 (6 bases). The CDR3 covers 13 residues. Deletions cut 4 bases from V and 1 base from J, with 8 bases between. CDR1 is SGHKS and CDR2 is YYEKEE in the germline V gene (reference sequence).

The chain links TRBV7-2 to TRBJ2-3; 7 bases agree with TRBD1. The V gene end was trimmed by 4 bases and the J gene end by 0 bases; junction bases not matched to a gene: 4. The CDR3 has 15 amino acids. The germline V gene encodes CDR1 SGHTA and CDR2 FQGNSA. The CDR3 region has the DNA TGTGCCAGCAGCTCCACAGGGGAGAGCACAGATACGCAGTATTTT. This gives the protein CASSSTGESTDTQYF.

The chain links TRBV19 to TRBJ2-3; D gene uncertain. The CDR3 is 13 residues long. The ends were cut back, 1 base at V and 6 bases at J, with 8 bases in the middle. Germline V gene data show CDR1 as LNHDA and CDR2 as SQIVND (reference sequence). CDR3 DNA sequence: TGTGCCAGTAGTATAGTCCTGTCGGATACGCAGTATTTT. Translating it yields CASSIVLSDTQYF.

The chain couples TRBV6-5 to TRBJ2-1; tentative D call: TRBD1 (5 bases). Trimming removed 0 bases from V and 8 bases from J, with 14 bases in between. Germline V gene lookup returns CDR1 MNHEY and CDR2 SVGAGI. This CDR3 is 15 amino acids long. Here the CDR3 DNA reads TGTGCCAGCAGTTACTCGACACACCAAGGGGATGAGCAGTTCTTC. Encoded protein: CASSYSTHQGDEQFF.

The genes are TRBV2 and TRBJ1-6; tentative D call: TRBD1 (6 bases). Trimming pared 8 bases from V and 0 bases from J, leaving 17 bases between. Germline V lookup: CDR1 SNHLY, CDR2 FYNNEI. The CDR3 length is 17 residues. The CDR3 protein is CASQGGGYSSYNSPLHF. CDR3 nucleotides: TGTGCCAGCCAAGGGGGTGGTTATAGCTCCTATAATTCACCCCTCCACTTT.

In this sample, this clone turned up a few times. The V call is TRBV28, the J call TRBJ1-4; 8 bases are shared with TRBD1. Germline loops: CDR1 MDHEN, CDR2 SYDVKM. V trimming: 6 bases; J trimming: 1 base; junction bases outside the gene matches: 7. The CDR3 has 16 residues. DNA of the CDR3: TGTGCCAGCAGCACCAACAGGGGGTTAACTAATGAAAAACTGTTTTTT. Protein sequence: CASSTNRGLTNEKLFF.

This chain joins TRBV5-1 and TRBJ1-4, with D uncertain. Trimming cost V 0 bases and J 8 bases, with 8 bases left between them. Germline V gene lookup returns CDR1 SGHRS and CDR2 YFSETQ. The CDR3 extends over 13 amino acids. The CDR3 here is CASSLASGEKLFF. The CDR3, as DNA: TGCGCCAGCAGCTTGGCCAGCGGAGAAAAACTGTTTTTT.

In this sample, this clone turned up once. J is TRBJ2-5 and V is TRBV14; unclear D gene. The length of the CDR3 is 14 residues. Germline V gene data show CDR1 as SGHDN and CDR2 as FVKESK. Trimming left V 0 bases short and J 4 bases short, with 9 bases between. Written as DNA, the CDR3 is TGTGCCAGCAGCCAAGACCTCCGAGTAGAGACCCAGTACTTC. This translates into CASSQDLRVETQYF. Complete variable domain (other parts from reference TRBV14 and TRBJ2-5): EAGVTQFPSHSVIEKGQTVTLRCDPISGHDNLYWYRRVMGKEIKFLLHFVKESKQDESGMPNNRFLAERTGGTYSTLKVQPAELEDSGVYFCASSQDLRVETQYFGPGTRLLVL.

The V call is TRBV6-6, the J call TRBJ2-5; D may be TRBD2 (5 bases). V was trimmed by 2 bases and J by 3 bases, leaving 13 bases between them. The CDR3 runs 15 residues. Germline V gene sequence: CDR1 MNHNY, CDR2 SVGAGI (reference sequence). The CDR3: CASSYGGSLKETQYF. CDR3 bases: TGTGCCAGCAGTTACGGAGGAAGTTTAAAAGAGACCCAGTACTTC.

This clone appeared a single time. The rearrangement links TRBV10-1 to TRBJ1-4; unclear D gene. Per germline, CDR1 WNHNN and CDR2 SYGVQD (reference sequence). V was trimmed by 5 bases and J by 4 bases, leaving 8 bases between them. The CDR3 extends over 13 amino acids. The CDR3 loop reads CASSRDLNEKLFF. In DNA, the CDR3 is TGCGCCAGCAGTCGAGATCTTAATGAAAAACTGTTTTTT.

The chain joins TRBV7-9 to TRBJ2-7; a possible D gene is TRBD2 (6 bases). Germline loops: CDR1 SEHNR, CDR2 FQNEAQ (reference sequence). The CDR3 is 15 amino acids. Trimming took 5 bases from V and 5 from J, leaving 19 bases between them. CDR3 region: CASSGAPGVIHEQYF. As DNA, the CDR3 is TGTGCCAGCAGCGGCGCCCCGGGGGTCATCCACGAGCAGTACTTC. Full variable domain (rest looked up from reference TRBV7-9 and TRBJ2-7): DTGVSQNPRHKITKRGQNVTFRCDPISEHNRLYWYRQTLGQGPEFLTYFQNEAQLEKSRLLSDRFSAERPKGSFSTLEIQRTEQGDSAMYLCASSGAPGVIHEQYFGPGTRLTVT.

The chain employs TRBV5-1 and TRBJ1-2; D may be TRBD1 (5 bases). Germline CDR1 is SGHRS and CDR2 is YFSETQ. This CDR3 is 13 amino acids long. V shed 1 base and J shed 4 bases, with 8 bases lying between them. Written as DNA, the CDR3 is TGCGCCAGCAGCTTGCCAGGGATCTATGGCTACACCTTC. Its protein product is CASSLPGIYGYTF.

The chain recombines TRBV4-3 with TRBJ2-1, with TRBD2 matching over 8 bases. The length of the CDR3 is 16 residues. Germline assignment: CDR1 LGHNA and CDR2 YSLEER. V shed 0 bases and J 6 bases; nucleotides not matched to a gene: 7. CDR3 in amino acids: CASSQDSGTRSNEQFF. CDR3 DNA sequence: TGCGCCAGCAGCCAAGATTCGGGGACTAGAAGCAATGAGCAGTTCTTC.

V gene TRBV5-6 combines with J gene TRBJ1-2; maybe TRBD1 (6 bases). The CDR3 has 14 amino acids. The V and J ends lost 0 bases and 7 bases respectively, with 13 bases between them. The V gene's germline CDR1 is SGHDT and CDR2 YYEEEE. The CDR3 region is CASSLGTDRTGYTF. Here the CDR3 DNA reads TGTGCCAGCAGCTTGGGAACCGACAGGACTGGCTACACCTTC.

The genes are TRBV18 and TRBJ1-4; a weak D match, TRBD1 (5 bases). From germline, CDR1 is KGHSH and CDR2 LQKENI. The V end lost 5 bases, the J end lost 7 bases, and 14 bases lay between the germline ends. This CDR3 contains 14 residues. CDR3 DNA sequence: TGTGCCAGCTCATTTGGCGGGGGAGGTGAAAAACTGTTTTTT. Translation: CASSFGGGGEKLFF.

V is TRBV7-2 and J is TRBJ1-6, with 8 nucleotides matching TRBD1. After removal of 1 base from V and 10 bases from J, the junction contained 9 bases not matched to a gene. CDR1 and CDR2 from the germline V gene are SGHTA and FQGNSA. The CDR3 runs to 16 residues. The CDR3 DNA sequence: TGTGCCAGCAGCTTAGAAAGGCAGGGGGCAGGCTCACCCCTCCACTTT. It translates to CASSLERQGAGSPLHF.

The chain has TRBV21-1 and TRBJ2-5; the table's D call TRBD1 went unverified against the DNA. TRBV21-1 is tagged as a pseudogene. The CDR3 runs 14 residues. Here the CDR3 reads CASSIGDSKETQYF. In DNA form, the CDR3 reads TGTGCCAGCAGCATTGGGGACAGTAAAGAGACCCAGTACTTC.

This rearrangement joins TRBV19 to TRBJ2-2, with TRBD1 matching 7 bases. This CDR3 comprises 15 residues. The trim removed 7 bases at V and 3 bases at J, leaving 8 bases unmatched. In germline, CDR1 is LNHDA, CDR2 SQIVND (reference sequence). CDR3 sequence reads: CASINRDSYTGELFF. CDR3 nucleotide sequence: TGTGCCAGTATCAACCGGGACAGCTACACCGGGGAGCTGTTTTTT.

This chain uses TRBV5-1 with TRBJ1-2; 8 positions agree with TRBD1. The CDR3 has 18 residues. CDR1 is SGHRS, CDR2 YFSETQ, per germline. J gave up 0 bases and V 1 base, and 11 bases lay outside the gene matches. The CDR3: CASSLTADRVGANYGYTF. CDR3 sequence (DNA): TGCGCCAGCAGCTTGACCGCGGACAGGGTCGGAGCTAACTATGGCTACACCTTC.

The chain is built from TRBV6-5 and TRBJ2-3; D is unresolved. Germline loops: CDR1 MNHEY, CDR2 SVGAGI. The CDR3 loop spans 14 amino acids. Trimming pared 4 bases from V and 0 bases from J, leaving 8 bases between. The CDR3 DNA is TGTGCCAGCAGTTCCTACCTAAGCACAGATACGCAGTATTTT. It yields the protein CASSSYLSTDTQYF.